This TCR beta chain was profiled in a study of T cells after yellow fever vaccination. General observations from the study: The study re-detected most primary-vaccination clones after the booster (approximately 97% CD4, roughly 85% CD8). The CD4 compartment and the CD8 compartment contained a small share of clonotypes in common.

This clonotype was seen only a few times. Its antigen is not identified. Production of TCR cDNA was by 5'RACE template switching, which also added a universal primer site and UMIs. Each CDR3 protein gets one entry after TCRdb re-called the 5' RACE reads with MiXCR. The sample carries some 110,000 distinct CDR3 sequences, approximately 7.1% recorded once. The CDR3 is 16 amino acids. V was cut by 0 bases and J by 2 bases, with 13 bases left in between. Germline V gene sequence: CDR1 SGHKS, CDR2 YYEKEE (reference sequence). The receptor was derived from a man younger than 35 who received the YFV17D yellow fever vaccine. The genes are TRBV5-5 and TRBJ2-3, with D possibly being TRBD1 (5 bases). The sequences come from CD4+ T cells sorted from PBMCs, collected approximately 40 days after the first yellow fever vaccination. The CDR3 sequence: CASSLGGSFLTDTQYF. CDR3 bases: TGTGCCAGCAGCTTGGGGGGCAGCTTCCTCACAGATACGCAGTATTTT.